A single sample is the source of the 13 T cell receptor beta chains below, sequenced in a study of T cell responses to AZD1222 COVID-19 vaccine. This table comes from immunoSEQ multiplex PCR, and its TCRdb copy is limited to in-frame clones, with some not included. The repertoire includes about 100,000 clones, 87% of them detected once, and around 4.4% sits in the top ten. The sample was peripheral blood, taken on day 0 of AZD1222 vaccination. All receptors derive from an adult in good health.

This clone turned up a few times. The sample contains more than one DNA sequence encoding this CDR3. The rearrangement uses TRBV3-1 (or the pseudogene TRBV3-2) and TRBJ2-7, with D unclear. V was pared by 1 base and J by 3 bases, with 7 bases between. CDR1 LGHDT and CDR2 YNNKEL come from the germline V gene (reference sequence). The CDR3 is 13 amino acids. CDR3 nucleotides: TGTGCCAGCAGCCAAGTAGACGGCTACGAGCAGTACTTC. Protein sequence: CASSQVDGYEQYF.

V gene TRBV7-2 combines with J gene TRBJ2-5; tentatively, D is TRBD2 (7 bases). V lost 2 bases and J 7 bases, leaving 23 bases between the germline ends. The CDR3 has 17 residues. Germline V gene lookup returns CDR1 SGHTA and CDR2 FQGNSA. CDR3 sequence: CASSLNGGAYQDGTQYF. For the CDR3, the DNA is TGTGCCAGCAGCTTAAATGGGGGGGCCTATCAGGACGGGACCCAGTACTTC.

This chain uses TRBV27 with TRBJ2-7; D is undetermined. CDR1 and CDR2 from the germline V gene are MNHEY and SMNVEV (reference sequence). The V end was cut by 8 bases, the J end by 6 bases, with 17 bases between. The CDR3 length is 13 residues. The CDR3 loop reads CASGYSASAEQYF. CDR3 DNA: TGTGCCAGCGGTTACTCGGCTTCGGCCGAGCAGTACTTC.

The chain links TRBV6-6 to TRBJ2-5, with 7 bases identical to TRBD1. The CDR3 is 15 amino acids. Germline loops: CDR1 MNHNY, CDR2 SVGAGI (reference sequence). V dropped 4 bases and J dropped 3; count of bases not matched to a gene: 8. The CDR3 loop reads CASSSFHTGEETQYF. CDR3 nucleotides: TGTGCCAGCAGTTCCTTTCATACAGGGGAAGAGACCCAGTACTTC.

This chain links TRBV6-2 or TRBV6-3 with TRBJ2-5, with D possibly matching TRBD2 (5 bases). Trimming left V 5 bases short and J 4 bases short, with 17 bases between. CDR1 and CDR2 from the germline V gene are MNHEY and SVGEGT. This CDR3 comprises 15 residues. Here the CDR3 reads CASSDPHRGGETQYF. CDR3 DNA: TGTGCCAGCAGTGACCCCCACCGGGGTGGAGAGACCCAGTACTTC.

J is TRBJ2-7 and V is TRBV19; 8 bases match TRBD2. From germline, CDR1 is LNHDA and CDR2 SQIVND (reference sequence). This CDR3 has 15 amino acids. V gave up 6 bases and J gave up 0 bases; unmatched junction bases: 7. The CDR3 coding sequence is TGTGCCAGTAGCCCGAGCGGGAGAGCCTCCTACGAGCAGTACTTC. Protein sequence: CASSPSGRASYEQYF.

The rearrangement joins TRBV3-1 (or the pseudogene TRBV3-2) to TRBJ1-5; no clear D. The length of the CDR3 is 13 residues. Trimming pared 1 base from V and 3 bases from J, leaving 4 bases between. Germline assignment: CDR1 LGHDT and CDR2 YNNKEL (reference sequence). CDR3 sequence reads: CASSQGPNQPQHF. In DNA form, the CDR3 reads TGTGCCAGCAGCCAAGGACCCAATCAGCCCCAGCATTTT.

J is TRBJ2-2 and V is TRBV2; D unresolved. Looked up from germline, CDR1 is SNHLY and CDR2 is FYNNEI. The CDR3 spans 14 residues. With 2 bases removed from V and 2 bases from J, the gap between germline ends came to 6 bases. The CDR3 loop reads CASSEFSNTGELFF. The CDR3 bases are TGTGCCAGCAGTGAATTCTCAAACACCGGGGAGCTGTTTTTT.

V and J are TRBV4-2 and TRBJ1-3, with D hard to call. The germline V gene encodes CDR1 LGHNA and CDR2 YNFKEQ. This CDR3 comprises 15 residues. Trimming took 0 bases from V and 0 from J, leaving 6 bases between them. This CDR3 reads CASSQEGYSGNTIYF. Here the CDR3 DNA reads TGTGCCAGCAGCCAAGAAGGGTACTCTGGAAACACCATATATTTT.

The count of this clone is one. V usage is TRBV6-6 and J usage is TRBJ2-7, with D possibly being TRBD1 (6 bases). V was cut by 8 bases and J by 2 bases, with 13 bases left in between. This CDR3 comprises 13 residues. From germline, CDR1 is MNHNY and CDR2 SVGAGI (reference sequence). The DNA of the CDR3 is TGTGCCAGCGTCCAGGGGCACCCCTACGAGCAGTACTTC. Translation: CASVQGHPYEQYF.

The genes are TRBV5-5 and TRBJ1-2; D may be TRBD1 (6 bases). The germline CDR1 and CDR2 sequences are SGHKS and YYEKEE (reference sequence). V was clipped by 2 bases and J by 4 bases, with 21 bases between them. The CDR3 is 17 residues long. This CDR3 is CASSFGTTGPPSYGYTF. DNA for the CDR3: TGTGCCAGCAGCTTCGGGACCACAGGGCCCCCTAGCTATGGCTACACCTTC.

The chain carries TRBV6-5 and TRBJ2-7; D not certain. V gave up 6 bases and J gave up 6 bases, with 12 bases separating them. Germline CDR1 and CDR2: MNHEY and SVGAGI. This CDR3 has 12 amino acids. The CDR3 reads CASSNSQSEQYF. The DNA for the CDR3 is TGTGCCAGCAGCAATTCCCAAAGCGAGCAGTACTTC.

The genes are TRBV18 and TRBJ1-1, with 7 bases that match TRBD1. The CDR3 is 14 amino acids. CDR1 is KGHSH and CDR2 is LQKENI in the germline V gene. V lost 3 bases to trimming and J lost 9 bases; unmatched junction nucleotides: 10. Here the CDR3 DNA reads TGTGCCAGCTCACCTGACAGGGCGGAGGGGAAAGCTTTCTTT. Translating gives CASSPDRAEGKAFF.